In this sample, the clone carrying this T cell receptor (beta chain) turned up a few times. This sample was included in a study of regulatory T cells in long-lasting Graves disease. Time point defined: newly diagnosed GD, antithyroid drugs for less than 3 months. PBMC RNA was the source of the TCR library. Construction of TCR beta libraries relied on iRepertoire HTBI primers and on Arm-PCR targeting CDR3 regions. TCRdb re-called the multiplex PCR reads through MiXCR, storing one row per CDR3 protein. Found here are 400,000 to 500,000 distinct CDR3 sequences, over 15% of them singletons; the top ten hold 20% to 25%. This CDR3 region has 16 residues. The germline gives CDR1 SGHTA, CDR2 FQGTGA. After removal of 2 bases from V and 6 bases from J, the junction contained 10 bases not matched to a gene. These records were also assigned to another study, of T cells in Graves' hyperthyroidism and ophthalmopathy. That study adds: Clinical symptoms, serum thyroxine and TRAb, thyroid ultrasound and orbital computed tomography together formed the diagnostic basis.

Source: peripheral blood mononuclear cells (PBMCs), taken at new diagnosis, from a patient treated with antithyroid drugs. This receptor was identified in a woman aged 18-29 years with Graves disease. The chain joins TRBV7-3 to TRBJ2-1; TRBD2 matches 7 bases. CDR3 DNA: TGTGCCAGCAGCTTAGAGAGCGGGGCGGGAGCCAATGAGCAGTTCTTC. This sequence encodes CASSLESGAGANEQFF.